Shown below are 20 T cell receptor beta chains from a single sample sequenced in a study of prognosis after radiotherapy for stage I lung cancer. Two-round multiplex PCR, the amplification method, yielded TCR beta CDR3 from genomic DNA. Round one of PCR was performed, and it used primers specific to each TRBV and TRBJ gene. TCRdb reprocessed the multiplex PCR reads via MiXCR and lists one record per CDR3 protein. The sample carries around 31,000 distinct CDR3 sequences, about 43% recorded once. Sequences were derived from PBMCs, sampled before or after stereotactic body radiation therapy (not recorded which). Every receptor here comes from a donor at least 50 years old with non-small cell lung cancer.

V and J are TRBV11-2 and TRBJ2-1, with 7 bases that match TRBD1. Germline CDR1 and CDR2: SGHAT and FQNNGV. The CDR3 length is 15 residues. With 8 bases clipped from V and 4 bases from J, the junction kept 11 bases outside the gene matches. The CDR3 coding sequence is TGTGCCAGCTCTCTGGGGGACAGAGCGTACAATGAGCAGTTCTTC. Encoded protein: CASSLGDRAYNEQFF. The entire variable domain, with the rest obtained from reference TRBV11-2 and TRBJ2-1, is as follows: EAGVAQSPRYKIIEKRQSVAFWCNPISGHATLYWYQQILGQGPKLLIQFQNNGVVDDSQLPKDRFSAERLKGVDSTLKIQPAKLEDSAVYLCASSLGDRAYNEQFFGPGTRLTVL.

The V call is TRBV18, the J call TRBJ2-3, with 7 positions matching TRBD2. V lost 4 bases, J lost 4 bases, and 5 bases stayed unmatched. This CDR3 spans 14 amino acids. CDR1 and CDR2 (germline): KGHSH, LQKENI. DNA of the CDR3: TGTGCCAGCTCACGTACTAGCGACTCAGATACGCAGTATTTT. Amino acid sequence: CASSRTSDSDTQYF.

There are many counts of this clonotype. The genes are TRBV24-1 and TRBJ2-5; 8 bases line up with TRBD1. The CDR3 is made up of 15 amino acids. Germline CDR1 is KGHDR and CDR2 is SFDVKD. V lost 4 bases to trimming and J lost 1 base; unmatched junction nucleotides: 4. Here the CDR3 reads CATSEPGTGQETQYF. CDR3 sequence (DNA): TGTGCCACCAGTGAGCCCGGGACAGGCCAAGAGACCCAGTACTTC.

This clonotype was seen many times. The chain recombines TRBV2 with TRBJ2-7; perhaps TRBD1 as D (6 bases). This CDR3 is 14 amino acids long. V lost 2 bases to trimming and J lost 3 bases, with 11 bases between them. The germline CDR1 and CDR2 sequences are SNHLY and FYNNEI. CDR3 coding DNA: TGTGCCAGCAGTGAATCGGGCAGGGGCTACGAGCAGTACTTC. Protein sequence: CASSESGRGYEQYF.

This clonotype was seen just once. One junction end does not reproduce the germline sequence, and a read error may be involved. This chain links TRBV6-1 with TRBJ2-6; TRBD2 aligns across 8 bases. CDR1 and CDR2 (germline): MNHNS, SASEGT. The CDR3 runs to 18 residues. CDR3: CSSSASAGARAGANVLTF. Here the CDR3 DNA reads TGTTCCAGCAGTGCGTCAGCGGGGGCAAGGGCTGGGGCCAACGTCCTGACTTTC.

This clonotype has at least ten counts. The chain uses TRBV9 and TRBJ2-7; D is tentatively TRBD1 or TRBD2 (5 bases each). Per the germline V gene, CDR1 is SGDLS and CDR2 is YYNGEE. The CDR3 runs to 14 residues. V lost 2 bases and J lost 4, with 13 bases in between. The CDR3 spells CASSVGPEGYEQYF. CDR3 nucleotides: TGTGCCAGCAGCGTCGGGCCTGAGGGGTACGAGCAGTACTTC.

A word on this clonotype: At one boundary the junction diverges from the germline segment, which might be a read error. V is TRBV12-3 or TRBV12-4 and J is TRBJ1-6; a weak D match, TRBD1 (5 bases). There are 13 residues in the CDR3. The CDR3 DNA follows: TGTGCCAGCAGTTGGGACTTGAATTCAACCCTACACTTT. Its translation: CASSWDLNSTLHF.

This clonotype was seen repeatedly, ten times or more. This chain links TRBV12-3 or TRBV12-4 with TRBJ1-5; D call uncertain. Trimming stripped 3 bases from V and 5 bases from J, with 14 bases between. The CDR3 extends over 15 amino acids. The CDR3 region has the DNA TGTGCCAGCAGTTTGATGGGGATCGGGGATCAGCCCCAGCATTTT. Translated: CASSLMGIGDQPQHF.

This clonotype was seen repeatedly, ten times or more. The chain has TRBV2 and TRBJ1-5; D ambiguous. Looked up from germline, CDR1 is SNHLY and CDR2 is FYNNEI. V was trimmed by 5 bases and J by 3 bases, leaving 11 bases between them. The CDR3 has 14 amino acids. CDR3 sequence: CASSRSTSNQPQHF. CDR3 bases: TGTGCCAGCAGTAGGAGCACCTCCAATCAGCCCCAGCATTTT.

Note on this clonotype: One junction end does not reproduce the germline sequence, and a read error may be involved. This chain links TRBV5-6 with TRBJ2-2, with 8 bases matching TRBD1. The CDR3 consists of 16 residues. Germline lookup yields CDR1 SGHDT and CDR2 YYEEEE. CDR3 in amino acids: CASSLGQGADTGDLFF. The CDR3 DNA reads TGTGCCAGCAGCTTGGGGCAGGGGGCCGATACCGGGGATCTGTTTTTT. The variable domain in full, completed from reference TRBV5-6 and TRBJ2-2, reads DAGVTQSPTHLIKTRGQQVTLRCSPKSGHDTVSWYQQALGQGPQFIFQYYEEEERQRGNFPDRFSGHQFPNYSSELNVNALLLGDSALYLCASSLGQGADTGDLFFGEGSRLTVL.

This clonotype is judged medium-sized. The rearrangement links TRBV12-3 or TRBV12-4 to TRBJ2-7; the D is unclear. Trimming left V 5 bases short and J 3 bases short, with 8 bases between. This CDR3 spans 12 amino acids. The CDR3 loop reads CASSTDSYEQYF. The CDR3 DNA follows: TGTGCCAGCAGTACCGATAGCTACGAGCAGTACTTC.

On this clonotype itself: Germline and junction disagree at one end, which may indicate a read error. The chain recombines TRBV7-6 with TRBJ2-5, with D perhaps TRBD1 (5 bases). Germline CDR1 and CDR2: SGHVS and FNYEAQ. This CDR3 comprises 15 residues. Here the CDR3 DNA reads TGTTCCAGCAGCTTAGAACAGGTGGCATTTGAGACCCAGTACTTC. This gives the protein CSSSLEQVAFETQYF.

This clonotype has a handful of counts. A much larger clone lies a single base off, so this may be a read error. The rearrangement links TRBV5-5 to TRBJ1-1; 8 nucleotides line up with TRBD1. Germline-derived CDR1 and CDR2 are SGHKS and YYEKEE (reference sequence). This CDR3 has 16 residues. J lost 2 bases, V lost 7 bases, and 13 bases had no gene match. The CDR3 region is CASGPRQGRLNTEAFF. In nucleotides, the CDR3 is TGTGCCAGCGGACCGAGACAGGGGAGGCTCAACACTGAAGCTTTCTTT.

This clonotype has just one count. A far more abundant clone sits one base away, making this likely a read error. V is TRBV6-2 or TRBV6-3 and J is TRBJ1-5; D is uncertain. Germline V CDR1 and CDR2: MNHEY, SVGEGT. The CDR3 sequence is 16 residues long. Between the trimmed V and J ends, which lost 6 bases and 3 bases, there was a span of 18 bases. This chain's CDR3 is CASRHNPGGLNQPQHF. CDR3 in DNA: TGTGCCAGCAGACACAACCCGGGAGGGCTCAATCAGCCCCAGCATTTT.

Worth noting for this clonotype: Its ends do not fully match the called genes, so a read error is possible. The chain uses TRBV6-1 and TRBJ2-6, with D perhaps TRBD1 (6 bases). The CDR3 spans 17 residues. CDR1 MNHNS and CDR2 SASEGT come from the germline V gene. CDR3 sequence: CASSTQGTPSGAKVLTF. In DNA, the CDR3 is TGTGCCAGCAGTACTCAGGGGACACCCTCTGGGGCCAAAGTCCTGACTTTC.

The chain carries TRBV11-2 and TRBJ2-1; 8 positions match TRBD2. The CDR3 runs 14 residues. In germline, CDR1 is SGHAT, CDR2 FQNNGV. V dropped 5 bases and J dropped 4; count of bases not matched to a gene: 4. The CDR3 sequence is CASSLSGGYNEQFF. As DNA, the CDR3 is TGTGCCAGCAGCCTGAGCGGGGGTTACAATGAGCAGTTCTTC. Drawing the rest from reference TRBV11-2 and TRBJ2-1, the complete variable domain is EAGVAQSPRYKIIEKRQSVAFWCNPISGHATLYWYQQILGQGPKLLIQFQNNGVVDDSQLPKDRFSAERLKGVDSTLKIQPAKLEDSAVYLCASSLSGGYNEQFFGPGTRLTVL.

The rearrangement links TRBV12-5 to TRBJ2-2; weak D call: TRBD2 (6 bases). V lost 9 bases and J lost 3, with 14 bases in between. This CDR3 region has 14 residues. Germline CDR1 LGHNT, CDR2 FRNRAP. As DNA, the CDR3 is TGTGCTAGCGGCGGGAAGGCGTACACCGGGGAGCTGTTTTTT. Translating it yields CASGGKAYTGELFF. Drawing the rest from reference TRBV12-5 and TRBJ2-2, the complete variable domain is DARVTQTPRHKVTEMGQEVTMRCQPILGHNTVFWYRQTMMQGLELLAYFRNRAPLDDSGMPKDRFSAEMPDATLATLKIQPSEPRDSAVYFCASGGKAYTGELFFGEGSRLTVL.

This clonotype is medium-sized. The CDR3 region has the DNA TGTGCCAGCGGGTCGGTGGGGCAGCCCCAGCATTTT. Its protein product is CASGSVGQPQHF. The V call is TRBV6-1, the J call TRBJ1-5; D remains unclear. Germline CDR1 MNHNS, CDR2 SASEGT. The length of the CDR3 is 12 residues. Trimming pared 8 bases from V and 7 bases from J, leaving 12 bases between.

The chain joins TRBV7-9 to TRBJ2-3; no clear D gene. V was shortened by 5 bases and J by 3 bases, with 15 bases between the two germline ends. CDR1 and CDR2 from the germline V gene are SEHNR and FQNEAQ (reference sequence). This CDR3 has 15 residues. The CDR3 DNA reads TGTGCCAGCAGCCTGCTAGTAGTTGGTACAGATACGCAGTATTTT. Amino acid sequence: CASSLLVVGTDTQYF.

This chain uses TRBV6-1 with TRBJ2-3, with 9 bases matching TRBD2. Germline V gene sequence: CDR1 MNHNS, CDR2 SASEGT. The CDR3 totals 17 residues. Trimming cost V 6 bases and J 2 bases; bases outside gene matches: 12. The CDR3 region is CASSSRPAGGYTDTQYF. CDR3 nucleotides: TGTGCCAGCAGCTCAAGGCCAGCGGGAGGCTACACAGATACGCAGTATTTT.